Below are 20 T cell receptor beta chains sequenced from a single sample in a study of blood T cell repertoires in COVID-19. TCRdb keeps only in-frame clones here, not all; method: immunoSEQ multiplex PCR. The repertoire has under 200,000 clones, about 88% of them found once; the top ten carry about 7%. The sequenced sample consisted of peripheral blood. The source of these receptors is a woman aged 80 or older in a cohort sampled during active or convalescent COVID-19.

The chain has TRBV5-8 and TRBJ1-4, with D perhaps matching TRBD1 (5 bases). This CDR3 comprises 14 residues. Germline lookup yields CDR1 SGHTS and CDR2 YDEGEE. With 0 bases removed from V and 8 bases from J, the gap between germline ends came to 11 bases. The DNA of the CDR3 is TGTGCCAGCAGCTTGGATGGACACAGGGAAAAACTGTTTTTT. Translation: CASSLDGHREKLFF.

This chain links TRBV10-1 with TRBJ2-3, with 7 positions matching TRBD2. The CDR3 extends over 14 amino acids. With V trimmed by 3 bases and J by 5 bases, 5 bases remained unmatched. Germline CDR1 is WNHNN and CDR2 is SYGVQD (reference sequence). CDR3 in amino acids: CASSDSSGVDTQYF. The CDR3 DNA reads TGCGCCAGCAGTGATTCCAGCGGGGTAGATACGCAGTATTTT.

As to this clone: This CDR3 is also generated by other DNA sequences in the sample. This chain links TRBV18 with TRBJ1-2; the match to TRBD1 covers 8 bases. Germline V lookup: CDR1 KGHSH, CDR2 LQKENI. The CDR3 loop spans 15 amino acids. Trimming cost V 0 bases and J 4 bases; bases outside gene matches: 4. The CDR3 sequence: CASSPPGQGAYGYTF. CDR3 sequence (DNA): TGTGCCAGCTCACCACCGGGGCAGGGGGCCTATGGCTACACCTTC.

This clone occurred once. The same CDR3 is also encoded by other DNA sequences in this sample. The chain links TRBV5-4 to TRBJ1-4; TRBD1 might be the D (5 bases). The CDR3 is 14 amino acids. The V gene's germline CDR1 is SGHNT and CDR2 YYREEE (reference sequence). V dropped 5 bases and J dropped 5 bases, with 13 bases sitting between them. CDR3 nucleotides: TGTGCCAGCAGGCCGGGAGGGGAGAATGAAAAACTGTTTTTT. Translation gives CASRPGGENEKLFF. The complete variable domain, with remaining parts taken from reference TRBV5-4 and TRBJ1-4, reads ETGVTQSPTHLIKTRGQQVTLRCSSQSGHNTVSWYQQALGQGPQFIFQYYREEENGRGNFPPRFSGLQFPNYSSELNVNALELDDSALYLCASRPGGENEKLFFGSGTQLSVL.

The chain is built from TRBV11-2 and TRBJ2-2; 9 bases are a match to TRBD1. V lost 3 bases to trimming and J lost 4 bases; unmatched junction nucleotides: 0. The germline V gene has CDR1 SGHAT and CDR2 FQNNGV. The length of the CDR3 is 14 residues. The chain's CDR3 is CASSLTGGTGELFF. For the CDR3, the DNA is TGTGCCAGCAGCTTGACAGGGGGCACCGGGGAGCTGTTTTTT.

The chain uses TRBV4-3 and TRBJ2-7; 8 bases agree with TRBD1. Germline V gene data show CDR1 as LGHNA and CDR2 as YSLEER. V shed 0 bases and J 4 bases; nucleotides not matched to a gene: 5. This CDR3 region has 15 residues. The chain's CDR3 is CASSQEPRGLYEQYF. The CDR3 DNA follows: TGCGCCAGCAGCCAAGAGCCCAGGGGGCTTTACGAGCAGTACTTC.

The rearrangement links TRBV6-1 to TRBJ2-7; a weak D match, TRBD2 (6 bases). Germline assignment: CDR1 MNHNS and CDR2 SASEGT. The CDR3 loop spans 13 amino acids. With 2 bases removed from V and 3 bases from J, the gap between germline ends came to 8 bases. The chain's CDR3 is CASSETRGYEQYV. In nucleotides, the CDR3 is TGTGCCAGCAGTGAAACGCGGGGCTACGAGCAGTACGTC.

The table lists this clone with a few counts. The chain links TRBV4-1 to TRBJ1-2, with D maybe TRBD1 (6 bases). The CDR3 covers 16 residues. Looked up from germline, CDR1 is MGHRA and CDR2 is YSYEKL. V gave up 0 bases and J gave up 4 bases, with 15 bases separating them. The CDR3 bases are TGCGCCAGCAGCCAAGATGTGGCAGGGGCCCTCTATGGCTACACCTTC. Protein sequence: CASSQDVAGALYGYTF.

The chain employs TRBV5-4 and TRBJ2-7, with TRBD2 matching 8 bases. The CDR3 runs 16 residues. CDR1 and CDR2 from the germline V gene are SGHNT and YYREEE (reference sequence). Germline trimming cut 4 bases from V and 0 bases from J; bases unmatched to any gene: 9. The DNA of the CDR3 is TGTGCCAGCAGCCCGGGAGGGCGGGGGAGCTCCTACGAGCAGTACGTC. Protein product: CASSPGGRGSSYEQYV.

The genes are TRBV19 and TRBJ1-4; 7 positions match TRBD1. The CDR3 sequence is 15 residues long. Germline V gene lookup returns CDR1 LNHDA and CDR2 SQIVND (reference sequence). J lost 5 bases, V lost 6 bases, and 9 bases had no gene match. The CDR3 coding sequence is TGTGCCAGTAGGGCTAGGGACAGCCAAAATGAAAAACTGTTTTTT. Its translation is CASRARDSQNEKLFF.

This chain links TRBV24-1 with TRBJ2-1, with 7 bases fitting TRBD1. The junction had 3 bases not matched to a gene; V was cut back by 5 bases and J by 0 bases. CDR1 and CDR2 from the germline V gene are KGHDR and SFDVKD. The CDR3 length is 15 residues. CDR3 in amino acids: CATSARGISYNEQFF. DNA of the CDR3: TGTGCCACCAGTGCCAGGGGGATCTCCTACAATGAGCAGTTCTTC.

V usage is TRBV19 and J usage is TRBJ2-6; the D gene is possibly TRBD2 (5 bases). CDR3 size: 19 residues. Germline CDR1 is LNHDA and CDR2 is SQIVND (reference sequence). V was shortened by 10 bases and J by 1 base, with 26 bases between the two germline ends. CDR3 coding DNA: TGTGCCACCAAGGCCGGGGTAGGTGGATGGAAGTCTGGGGCCAACGTCCTGACTTTC. It translates to CATKAGVGGWKSGANVLTF.

The gene calls are TRBV6-5 and TRBJ1-2; D not certain. Germline V gene lookup returns CDR1 MNHEY and CDR2 SVGAGI. CDR3 size: 14 residues. The ends were cut back, 2 bases at V and 2 bases at J, with 9 bases in the middle. DNA for the CDR3: TGTGCCAGCAGTTACGATGGCAACAACTATGGCTACACCTTC. Translation: CASSYDGNNYGYTF.

V usage is TRBV6-1 and J usage is TRBJ1-5; 9 bases agree with TRBD1. This CDR3 is 15 amino acids long. V was pared by 1 base and J by 6 bases, with 4 bases of the junction left unmatched. Germline V gene data show CDR1 as MNHNS and CDR2 as SASEGT. The CDR3 DNA sequence: TGTGCCAGCAGTGAAGGACAGGGGGTCGGTCAGCCCCAGCATTTT. It yields the protein CASSEGQGVGQPQHF.

The chain recombines TRBV6-2 or TRBV6-3 with TRBJ2-1; 11 nucleotides agree with TRBD2. J lost 6 bases, V lost 5 bases, and 3 bases had no gene match. Germline CDR1 MNHEY, CDR2 SVGEGT. This CDR3 is 14 amino acids long. CDR3 sequence reads: CASSKLAGGNEQFF. The CDR3 bases are TGTGCCAGCAGTAAGCTAGCGGGAGGCAATGAGCAGTTCTTC.

The chain uses TRBV11-3 and TRBJ1-2; D not certain. With 2 bases removed from V and 8 bases from J, the gap between germline ends came to 21 bases. The CDR3 loop spans 16 amino acids. Germline V CDR1 and CDR2: SGHNT, YENEEA. The CDR3 region is CASSLFRSAGLEGYTF. Here the CDR3 DNA reads TGTGCCAGCAGCTTATTCCGGTCGGCGGGTTTGGAAGGCTACACCTTC.

V and J are TRBV5-6 and TRBJ1-2, with D possibly being TRBD1 (5 bases). The CDR3 spans 13 residues. Germline CDR1 and CDR2: SGHDT and YYEEEE. The V end was cut by 3 bases, the J end by 4 bases, with 10 bases between. CDR3 residues: CASSSTVSYGYTF. CDR3 DNA: TGTGCCAGCAGCTCGACAGTATCCTATGGCTACACCTTC. Drawing the rest from reference TRBV5-6 and TRBJ1-2, the complete variable domain is DAGVTQSPTHLIKTRGQQVTLRCSPKSGHDTVSWYQQALGQGPQFIFQYYEEEERQRGNFPDRFSGHQFPNYSSELNVNALLLGDSALYLCASSSTVSYGYTFGSGTRLTVV.

The V gene is TRBV5-6, the J gene TRBJ2-2, with a weak D call TRBD1 (6 bases). Germline CDR1 is SGHDT and CDR2 is YYEEEE. Trimming left V 9 bases short and J 5 bases short, with 17 bases between. The CDR3 extends over 14 amino acids. The CDR3 loop reads CATAPGQGTGELFF. CDR3 DNA sequence: TGTGCCACCGCGCCGGGACAAGGGACCGGGGAGCTGTTTTTT.

V and J are TRBV28 and TRBJ1-2, with 8 nucleotides matching TRBD1. This CDR3 has 14 amino acids. The ends lost 2 bases at V and 8 bases at J; junction bases unmatched: 7. Germline V CDR1 and CDR2: MDHEN, SYDVKM. CDR3 sequence reads: CASSLPAGGIGYTF. The CDR3 DNA sequence: TGTGCCAGCAGTTTACCCGCAGGGGGCATCGGCTACACCTTC.

The rearrangement uses TRBV6-5 and TRBJ2-7; D unresolved. This CDR3 is 14 amino acids long. The V gene's germline CDR1 is MNHEY and CDR2 SVGAGI. The V end lost 5 bases, the J end lost 2 bases, and 13 bases lay between the germline ends. DNA for the CDR3: TGTGCCAGCAGTCATAGCCTCCCTCCCTACGAGCAGTACTTC. Protein product: CASSHSLPPYEQYF.